The entry that follows covers one TCR beta chain sequence. Its antigen is undetermined. This specimen belongs to a study of PD-L1 blockade in urothelial cancer. Points from the study as a whole: The study found that durable-benefit patients expanded tumor-associated blood clones more at 3 weeks.

Synthetic templates analogous to TCR were spiked into all PCRs individually. The assay was immunoSEQ multiplex PCR, and TCRdb's table has in-frame clones only and misses some. The sample lists 90,000 to 120,000 clones, roughly nine tenths seen once, with about 0.91% in the top ten. Each patient gave between 1 and 8 samples, pretreatment and on-treatment. The TCR comes from a woman aged 80 or older with urothelial cancer. Sample: PBMCs, taken around atezolizumab (anti-PD-L1) treatment.

The CDR3 loop reads CASRERVYEQYF. The CDR3 region has the DNA TGTGCCAGCAGGGAGCGGGTATACGAGCAGTACTTC. The J gene is TRBJ2-7, the V gene TRBV2, with D possibly TRBD2 on 6 matching bases. The germline V gene encodes CDR1 SNHLY and CDR2 FYNNEI. The V and J ends lost 6 bases and 4 bases respectively, with 10 bases between them. This CDR3 comprises 12 residues.